Each of the 17 T cell receptor beta chains below was sequenced from the same sample in a study of blood T cell repertoires in COVID-19. The assay was immunoSEQ multiplex PCR, and TCRdb's table has in-frame clones only and misses some. The sample includes about 190,000 clones, around 86% of them seen just once. The specimen sequenced was PBMCs or T cells enriched from blood (not recorded which). These receptors were collected from a woman aged 40 to 50 in a cohort exposed to, infected with or recovered from COVID-19 (not recorded which).

As to this clone: The sample holds other DNA sequences that translate to the same CDR3. CDR3 residues: CASSPGTAYEQYF. CDR3 sequence (DNA): TGTGCCAGCAGCCCCGGGACAGCCTACGAGCAGTACTTC. The V and J genes are TRBV6-5 and TRBJ2-7; 7 bases are shared with TRBD1. In germline, CDR1 is MNHEY, CDR2 SVGAGI. J gave up 2 bases and V 6 bases, and 4 bases lay outside the gene matches. CDR3 size: 13 residues.

V is TRBV7-9 and J is TRBJ1-4; the match to TRBD1 covers 8 bases. With V trimmed by 5 bases and J by 8 bases, 7 bases remained unmatched. There are 14 residues in the CDR3. CDR1 is SEHNR, CDR2 FQNEAQ, per germline (reference sequence). The CDR3 loop is CASSRGQGEEKLFF. The CDR3 coding sequence is TGTGCCAGCAGCCGCGGACAGGGTGAAGAAAAACTGTTTTTT.

To note about this clone: One end of the junction does not line up with germline, which may come from a read error. The chain is built from TRBV13 and TRBJ2-5, with D tentatively TRBD1 or TRBD2 (6 bases each). Germline V CDR1 and CDR2: PRHDT, FYEKMQ (reference sequence). The CDR3 length is 14 residues. The CDR3 nucleotides are TGTGCCAGCAGCCTAGGGGGGACTCAAGAGACCCAGTACTTC. Its protein product is CASSLGGTQETQYF.

The chain recombines TRBV5-1 with TRBJ2-2; weak D call: TRBD2 (5 bases). Germline loops: CDR1 SGHRS, CDR2 YFSETQ. This CDR3 is built from 16 residues. Trimming took off 1 base at V and 4 bases at J, with 14 bases between the two ends. The CDR3, as DNA: TGCGCCAGCAGCTTGTTGGGAGCCCGGAGCACCGGGGAGCTGTTTTTT. Its protein is CASSLLGARSTGELFF.

This clone occurred a few times. The V and J genes are TRBV3-1 (or the pseudogene TRBV3-2) and TRBJ1-2, with 7 bases matching TRBD1. Germline CDR1 is LGHDT and CDR2 is YNNKEL (reference sequence). The CDR3 totals 16 residues. J gave up 1 base and V 4 bases, and 9 bases lay outside the gene matches. DNA for the CDR3: TGTGCCAGCAGCCCCATCGGACAGGAACATAACTATGGCTACACCTTC. Encoded protein: CASSPIGQEHNYGYTF.

V is TRBV19 and J is TRBJ1-1; TRBD1 matches 7 bases. J was trimmed by 1 base and V by 8 bases; bases with no gene match: 13. From germline, CDR1 is LNHDA and CDR2 SQIVND (reference sequence). CDR3 length: 16 residues. CDR3 amino acids: CASFDRDSHPNTEAFF. CDR3 bases: TGTGCCAGTTTCGACCGGGACAGCCACCCGAACACTGAAGCTTTCTTT.

This clone was seen at least ten times. The chain carries TRBV9 and TRBJ2-7; TRBD1 aligns across 8 bases. Germline V gene data show CDR1 as SGDLS and CDR2 as YYNGEE. V shed 3 bases and J 3 bases; nucleotides not matched to a gene: 11. The CDR3 is 16 residues long. The CDR3 DNA is TGTGCCAGCAGCGCCGCGGGGACAGGCGGGATCTACGAGCAGTACTTC. Amino acids: CASSAAGTGGIYEQYF. The full variable domain, with the rest looked up from reference TRBV9 and TRBJ2-7, is DSGVTQTPKHLITATGQRVTLRCSPRSGDLSVYWYQQSLDQGLQFLIQYYNGEERAKGNILERFSAQQFPDLHSELNLSSLELGDSALYFCASSAAGTGGIYEQYFGPGTRLTVT.

V and J are TRBV5-6 and TRBJ1-2, with TRBD1 as a possible D gene (6 bases). The germline gives CDR1 SGHDT, CDR2 YYEEEE. The CDR3 loop spans 15 amino acids. V gave up 3 bases and J gave up 2 bases, with 14 bases separating them. The CDR3 loop is CASSWGSRGNYGYTF. In DNA, the CDR3 is TGTGCCAGCAGCTGGGGGTCAAGGGGGAACTATGGCTACACCTTC.

This chain connects TRBV4-1 to TRBJ2-7, with D perhaps matching TRBD2 (5 bases). Between the trimmed V and J ends, which lost 1 base and 9 bases, there was a span of 13 bases. CDR1 and CDR2 (germline): MGHRA, YSYEKL. The CDR3 has 13 amino acids. The CDR3 nucleotides read TGCGCCAGCAGCCAAGGGCCGGGGAGAGGGCAGTACTTC. It encodes CASSQGPGRGQYF.

The V gene is TRBV5-4, the J gene TRBJ1-2, with unresolved D. The germline V and J ends were trimmed by 0 bases and 1 base, with 7 bases remaining between them. Germline V gene data show CDR1 as SGHNT and CDR2 as YYREEE (reference sequence). This CDR3 is 14 amino acids long. The CDR3 reads CASSLGPVNYGYTF. As DNA, the CDR3 is TGTGCCAGCAGCTTGGGTCCGGTTAACTATGGCTACACCTTC.

The rearrangement joins TRBV5-1 to TRBJ2-7, with D uncertain. The CDR3 length is 14 residues. Germline V lookup: CDR1 SGHRS, CDR2 YFSETQ. Deletions cut 0 bases from V and 2 bases from J, with 9 bases between. The DNA for the CDR3 is TGCGCCAGCAGCTTGGCCCGGGTTCCCTACGAGCAGTACTTC. As protein: CASSLARVPYEQYF.

The chain uses TRBV4-1 and TRBJ2-2; D might be TRBD2 (6 bases). The CDR3 is made up of 15 amino acids. Trimming pared 3 bases from V and 4 bases from J, leaving 12 bases between. Germline CDR1 and CDR2: MGHRA and YSYEKL. CDR3 DNA: TGCGCCAGCAGCCACTCGGAGGGCCCCACCGGGGAGCTGTTTTTT. It is translated as CASSHSEGPTGELFF.

This clone was found once. The rearrangement links TRBV18 to TRBJ2-1; the match to TRBD2 covers 11 bases. The germline V gene encodes CDR1 KGHSH and CDR2 LQKENI. J gave up 5 bases and V 5 bases, and 5 bases lay outside the gene matches. This CDR3 is 15 amino acids long. CDR3 coding DNA: TGTGCCAGCTCAATACTAGCGGGAGAGAACAATGAGCAGTTCTTC. Translated: CASSILAGENNEQFF.

The rearrangement links TRBV30 to TRBJ2-2; tentative D call: TRBD2 (6 bases). The germline V and J ends were trimmed by 4 bases and 2 bases, with 20 bases remaining between them. The germline CDR1 and CDR2 sequences are GTSNPN and SVGIG (reference sequence). This CDR3 region has 17 residues. CDR3 bases: TGTGCCTGGAATCCCGGTGGTAGCGGACCAAACACCGGGGAGCTGTTTTTT. This encodes CAWNPGGSGPNTGELFF.

V and J are TRBV2 and TRBJ1-6; no clear D gene. The V end was cut by 3 bases, the J end by 0 bases, with 9 bases between. The germline V gene has CDR1 SNHLY and CDR2 FYNNEI. This CDR3 comprises 16 residues. Here the CDR3 DNA reads TGTGCCAGCAGTGATATAGAGAGCTCCTATAATTCACCCCTCCACTTT. This gives the protein CASSDIESSYNSPLHF.

A few counts support this clone. Written as DNA, the CDR3 is TGTGCCAGCAGCTTAGTTGAGGGCTTGAACACTGAAGCTTTCTTT. Amino acids: CASSLVEGLNTEAFF. J is TRBJ1-1 and V is TRBV7-9; no firm D call. CDR1 and CDR2 (germline): SEHNR, FQNEAQ (reference sequence). CDR3 length equals 15 residues. Trimming shortened V by 1 base and J by 0 bases, and 9 bases separated the two germline ends. The variable domain in full, with the rest retrieved from reference TRBV7-9 and TRBJ1-1, is DTGVSQNPRHKITKRGQNVTFRCDPISEHNRLYWYRQTLGQGPEFLTYFQNEAQLEKSRLLSDRFSAERPKGSFSTLEIQRTEQGDSAMYLCASSLVEGLNTEAFFGQGTRLTVV.

The J gene is TRBJ1-1, the V gene TRBV7-9, with TRBD1 matching 10 bases. The V gene's germline CDR1 is SEHNR and CDR2 FQNEAQ (reference sequence). Trimming took 7 bases from V and 14 from J; bases not matched to a gene: 16. The CDR3 extends over 14 amino acids. The CDR3 sequence: CASTLPGTGATPFF. The DNA for the CDR3 is TGTGCCAGCACCCTTCCTGGGACAGGGGCCACCCCGTTCTTT. The full variable domain, its missing parts supplied by reference TRBV7-9 and TRBJ1-1, is DTGVSQNPRHKITKRGQNVTFRCDPISEHNRLYWYRQTLGQGPEFLTYFQNEAQLEKSRLLSDRFSAERPKGSFSTLEIQRTEQGDSAMYLCASTLPGTGATPFFGQGTRLTVV.